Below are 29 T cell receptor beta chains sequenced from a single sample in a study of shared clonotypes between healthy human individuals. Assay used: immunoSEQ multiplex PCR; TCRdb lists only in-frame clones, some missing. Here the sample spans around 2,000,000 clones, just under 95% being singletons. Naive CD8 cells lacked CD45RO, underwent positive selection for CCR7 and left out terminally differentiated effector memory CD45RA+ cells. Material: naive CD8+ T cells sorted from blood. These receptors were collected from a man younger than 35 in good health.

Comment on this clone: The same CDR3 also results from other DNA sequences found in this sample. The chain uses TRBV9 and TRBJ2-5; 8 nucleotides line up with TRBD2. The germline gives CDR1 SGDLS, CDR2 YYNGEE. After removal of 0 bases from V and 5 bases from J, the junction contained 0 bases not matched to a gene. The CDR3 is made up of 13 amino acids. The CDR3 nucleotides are TGTGCCAGCAGCGTAGGCGGGGGGGAGACCCAGTACTTC. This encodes CASSVGGGETQYF.

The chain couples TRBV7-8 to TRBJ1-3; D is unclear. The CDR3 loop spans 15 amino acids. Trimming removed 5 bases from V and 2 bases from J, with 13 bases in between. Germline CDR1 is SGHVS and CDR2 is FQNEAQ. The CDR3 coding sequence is TGTGCCAGCAGCCGCCCGGCAGATCCTGGAAACACCATATATTTT. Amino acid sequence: CASSRPADPGNTIYF.

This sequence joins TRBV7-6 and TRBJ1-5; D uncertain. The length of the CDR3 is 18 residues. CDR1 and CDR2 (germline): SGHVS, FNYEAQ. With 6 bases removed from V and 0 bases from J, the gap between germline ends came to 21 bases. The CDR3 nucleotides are TGTGCCAGCAGTCCCGGAGCGGCAAACCCCTATAGCAATCAGCCCCAGCATTTT. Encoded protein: CASSPGAANPYSNQPQHF. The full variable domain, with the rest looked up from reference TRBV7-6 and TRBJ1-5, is GAGVSQSPRYKVTKRGQDVALRCDPISGHVSLYWYRQALGQGPEFLTYFNYEAQQDKSGLPNDRFSAERPEGSISTLTIQRTEQRDSAMYRCASSPGAANPYSNQPQHFGDGTRLSIL.

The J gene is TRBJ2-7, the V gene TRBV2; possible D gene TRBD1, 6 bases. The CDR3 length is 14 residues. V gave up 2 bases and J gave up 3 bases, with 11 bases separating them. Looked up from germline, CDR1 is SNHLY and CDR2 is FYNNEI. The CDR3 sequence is CASSEPGTIYEQYF. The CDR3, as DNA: TGTGCCAGCAGTGAACCCGGGACAATCTACGAGCAGTACTTC.

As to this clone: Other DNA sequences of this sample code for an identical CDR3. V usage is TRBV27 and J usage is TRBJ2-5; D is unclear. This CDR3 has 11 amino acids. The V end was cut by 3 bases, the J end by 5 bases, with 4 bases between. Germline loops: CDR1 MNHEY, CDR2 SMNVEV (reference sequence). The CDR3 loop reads CASSFRETQYF. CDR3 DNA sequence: TGTGCCAGCAGTTTTCGTGAGACCCAGTACTTC.

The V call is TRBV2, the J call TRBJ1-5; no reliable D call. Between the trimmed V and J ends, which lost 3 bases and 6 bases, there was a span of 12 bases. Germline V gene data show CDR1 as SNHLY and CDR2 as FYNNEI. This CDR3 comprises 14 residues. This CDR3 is CASSDRALSQPQHF. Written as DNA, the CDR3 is TGTGCCAGCAGTGATCGGGCTCTTAGTCAGCCCCAGCATTTT.

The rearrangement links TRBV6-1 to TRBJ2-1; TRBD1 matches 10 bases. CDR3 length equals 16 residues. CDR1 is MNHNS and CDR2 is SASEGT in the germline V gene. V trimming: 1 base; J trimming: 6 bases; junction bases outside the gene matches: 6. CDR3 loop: CASSEVTGGETNEQFF. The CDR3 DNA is TGTGCCAGCAGTGAAGTGACAGGGGGCGAAACCAATGAGCAGTTCTTC.

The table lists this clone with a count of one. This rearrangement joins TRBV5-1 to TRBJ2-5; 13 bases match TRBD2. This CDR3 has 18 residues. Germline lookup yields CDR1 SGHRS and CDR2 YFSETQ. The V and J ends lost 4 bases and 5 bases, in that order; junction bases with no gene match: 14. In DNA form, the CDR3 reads TGCGCCAGCAGCCCCGGTAGACTAGCGGGGGGCCGAGGGGAGACCCAGTACTTC. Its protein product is CASSPGRLAGGRGETQYF.

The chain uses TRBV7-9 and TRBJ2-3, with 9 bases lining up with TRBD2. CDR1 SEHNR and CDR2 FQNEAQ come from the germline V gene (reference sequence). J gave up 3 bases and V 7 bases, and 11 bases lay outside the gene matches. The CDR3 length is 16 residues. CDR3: CASTHGGGEDTDTQYF. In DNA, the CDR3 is TGTGCCAGCACCCACGGCGGGGGGGAAGATACAGATACGCAGTATTTT.

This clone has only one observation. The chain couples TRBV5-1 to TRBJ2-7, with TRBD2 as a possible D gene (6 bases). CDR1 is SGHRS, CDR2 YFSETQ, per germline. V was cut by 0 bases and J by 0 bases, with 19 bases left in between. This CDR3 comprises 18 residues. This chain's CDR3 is CASSLGGELTLPSYEQYF. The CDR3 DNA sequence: TGCGCCAGCAGCTTGGGCGGGGAACTAACTCTTCCCTCCTACGAGCAGTACTTC.

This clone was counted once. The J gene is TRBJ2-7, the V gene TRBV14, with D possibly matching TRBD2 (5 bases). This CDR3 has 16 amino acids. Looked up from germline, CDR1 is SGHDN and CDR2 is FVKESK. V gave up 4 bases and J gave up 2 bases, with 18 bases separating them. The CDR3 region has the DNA TGTGCCAGCAGCCCCGCCTTTCCAGCGAGGGCCTACGAGCAGTACTTC. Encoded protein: CASSPAFPARAYEQYF. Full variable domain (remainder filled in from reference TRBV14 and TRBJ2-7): EAGVTQFPSHSVIEKGQTVTLRCDPISGHDNLYWYRRVMGKEIKFLLHFVKESKQDESGMPNNRFLAERTGGTYSTLKVQPAELEDSGVYFCASSPAFPARAYEQYFGPGTRLTVT.

The DNA for the CDR3 is TGTGCCAGCAGGGGAGCGGGGTACAATGAGCAGTTCTTC. Its translation: CASRGAGYNEQFF. The chain couples TRBV6-1 to TRBJ2-1, with TRBD2 matching 7 bases. The CDR3 extends over 13 amino acids. J lost 4 bases, V lost 6 bases, and 3 bases had no gene match. Germline CDR1 MNHNS, CDR2 SASEGT.

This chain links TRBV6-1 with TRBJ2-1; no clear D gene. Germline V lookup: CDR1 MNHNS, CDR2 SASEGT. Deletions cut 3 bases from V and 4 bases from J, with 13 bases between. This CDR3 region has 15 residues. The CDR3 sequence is CASSDDGGIYNEQFF. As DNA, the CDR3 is TGTGCCAGCAGTGATGACGGCGGCATATACAATGAGCAGTTCTTC.

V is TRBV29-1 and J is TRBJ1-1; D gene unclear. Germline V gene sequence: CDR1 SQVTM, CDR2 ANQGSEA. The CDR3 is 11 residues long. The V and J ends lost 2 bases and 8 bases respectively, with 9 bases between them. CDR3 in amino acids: CSVEIRLEAFF. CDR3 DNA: TGCAGCGTTGAAATCCGGCTCGAAGCTTTCTTT.

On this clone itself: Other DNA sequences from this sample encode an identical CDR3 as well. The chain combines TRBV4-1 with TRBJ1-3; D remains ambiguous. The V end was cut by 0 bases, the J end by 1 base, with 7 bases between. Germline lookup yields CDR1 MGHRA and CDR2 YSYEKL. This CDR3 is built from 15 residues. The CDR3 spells CASSQDSGSGNTIYF. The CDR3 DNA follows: TGCGCCAGCAGCCAAGATAGTGGTTCTGGAAACACCATATATTTT.

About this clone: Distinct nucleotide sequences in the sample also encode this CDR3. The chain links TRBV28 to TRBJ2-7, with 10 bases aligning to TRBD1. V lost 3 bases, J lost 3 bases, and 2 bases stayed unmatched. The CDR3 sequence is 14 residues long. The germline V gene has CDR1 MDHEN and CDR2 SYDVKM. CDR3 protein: CASSFGDRGYEQYF. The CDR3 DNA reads TGTGCCAGCAGTTTCGGGGACAGGGGCTACGAGCAGTACTTC.

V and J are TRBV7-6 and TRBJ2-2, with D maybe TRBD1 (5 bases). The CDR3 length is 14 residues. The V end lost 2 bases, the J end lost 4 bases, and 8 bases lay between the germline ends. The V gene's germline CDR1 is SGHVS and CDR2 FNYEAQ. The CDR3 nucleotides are TGTGCCAGCAGCTTACCAGGGCTCACCGGGGAGCTGTTTTTT. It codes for CASSLPGLTGELFF.

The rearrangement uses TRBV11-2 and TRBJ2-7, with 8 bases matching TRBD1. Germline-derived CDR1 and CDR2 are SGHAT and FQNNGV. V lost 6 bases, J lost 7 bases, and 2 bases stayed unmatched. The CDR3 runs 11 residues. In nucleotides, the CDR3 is TGTGCCAGCAGTCGGACAGGGGAGCAGTACTTC. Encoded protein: CASSRTGEQYF.

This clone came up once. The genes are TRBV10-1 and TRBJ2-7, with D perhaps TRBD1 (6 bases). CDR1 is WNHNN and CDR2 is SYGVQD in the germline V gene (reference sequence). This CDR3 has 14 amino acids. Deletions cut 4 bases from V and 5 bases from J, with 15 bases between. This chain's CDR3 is CASSADRFVHEQYF. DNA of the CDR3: TGCGCCAGCAGTGCAGACAGGTTCGTCCACGAGCAGTACTTC.

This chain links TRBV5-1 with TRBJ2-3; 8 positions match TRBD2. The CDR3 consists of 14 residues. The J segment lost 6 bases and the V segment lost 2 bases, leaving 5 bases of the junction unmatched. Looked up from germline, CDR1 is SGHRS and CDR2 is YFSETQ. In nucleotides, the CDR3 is TGCGCCAGCAGCTTTGAGCGGGAGTCCGATACGCAGTATTTT. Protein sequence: CASSFERESDTQYF.

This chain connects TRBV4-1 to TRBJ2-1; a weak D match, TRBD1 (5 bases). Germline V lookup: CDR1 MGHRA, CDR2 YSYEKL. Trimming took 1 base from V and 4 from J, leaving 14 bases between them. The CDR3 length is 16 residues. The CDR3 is CASSQGEGAGYNEQFF. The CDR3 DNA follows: TGCGCCAGCAGCCAAGGTGAAGGGGCAGGGTACAATGAGCAGTTCTTC.

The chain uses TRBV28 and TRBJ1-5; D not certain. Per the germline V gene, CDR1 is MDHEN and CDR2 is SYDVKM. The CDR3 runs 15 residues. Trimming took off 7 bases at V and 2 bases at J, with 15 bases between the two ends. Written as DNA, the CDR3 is TGTGCCAGCACCCCCCTTTGGCAGGGCAATCAGCCCCAGCATTTT. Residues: CASTPLWQGNQPQHF.

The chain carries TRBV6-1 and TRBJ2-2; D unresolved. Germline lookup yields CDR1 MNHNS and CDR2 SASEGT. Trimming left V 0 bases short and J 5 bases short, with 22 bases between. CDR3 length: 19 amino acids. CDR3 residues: CASSEALVGTQVGTGELFF. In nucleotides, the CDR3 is TGTGCCAGCAGTGAAGCGCTAGTCGGCACCCAAGTGGGTACCGGGGAGCTGTTTTTT.

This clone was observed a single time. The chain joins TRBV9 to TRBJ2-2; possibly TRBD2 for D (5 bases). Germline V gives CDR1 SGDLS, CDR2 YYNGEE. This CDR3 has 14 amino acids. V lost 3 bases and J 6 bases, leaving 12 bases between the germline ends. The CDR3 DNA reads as TGTGCCAGCAGCGGCCCTACTAGTTCCGGGGAGCTGTTTTTT. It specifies CASSGPTSSGELFF.

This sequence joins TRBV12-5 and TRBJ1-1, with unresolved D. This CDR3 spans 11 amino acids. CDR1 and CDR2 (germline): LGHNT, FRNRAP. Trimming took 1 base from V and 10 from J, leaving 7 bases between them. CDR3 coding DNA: TGTGCTAGTGGTTTGGGTATTACAGCTTTCTTT. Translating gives CASGLGITAFF.

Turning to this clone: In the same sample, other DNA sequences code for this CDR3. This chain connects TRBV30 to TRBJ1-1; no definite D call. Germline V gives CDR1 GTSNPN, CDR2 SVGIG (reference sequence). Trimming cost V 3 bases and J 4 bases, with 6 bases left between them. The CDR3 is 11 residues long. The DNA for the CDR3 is TGTGCCTGGAGCCCCGGCACTGAAGCTTTCTTT. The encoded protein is CAWSPGTEAFF.

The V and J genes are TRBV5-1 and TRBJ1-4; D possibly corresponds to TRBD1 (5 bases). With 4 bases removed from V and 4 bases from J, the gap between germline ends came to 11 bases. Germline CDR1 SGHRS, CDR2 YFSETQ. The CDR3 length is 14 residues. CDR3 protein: CASSPGTLNEKLFF. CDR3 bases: TGCGCCAGCAGCCCCGGGACGCTTAATGAAAAACTGTTTTTT.

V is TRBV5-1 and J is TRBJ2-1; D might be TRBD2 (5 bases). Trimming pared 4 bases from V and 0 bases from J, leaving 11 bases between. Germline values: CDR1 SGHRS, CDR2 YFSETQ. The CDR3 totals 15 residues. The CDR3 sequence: CASSPSGGSYNEQFF. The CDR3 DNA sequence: TGCGCCAGCAGCCCGAGCGGCGGCTCCTACAATGAGCAGTTCTTC.

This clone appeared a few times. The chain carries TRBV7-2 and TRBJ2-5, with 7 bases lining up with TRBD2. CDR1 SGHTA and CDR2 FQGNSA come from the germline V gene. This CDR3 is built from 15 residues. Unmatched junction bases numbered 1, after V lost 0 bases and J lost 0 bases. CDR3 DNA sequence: TGTGCCAGCAGCTTAGCGGGAGGGTACCAAGAGACCCAGTACTTC. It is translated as CASSLAGGYQETQYF.